This T cell receptor (beta chain) was retrieved from a study of cytomegalovirus exposure and HLA in healthy donors. Details on this clone: What it recognizes is unknown.

Trimming shortened V by 4 bases and J by 8 bases, and 11 bases separated the two germline ends. The CDR3 runs to 12 residues. It was with 60 Vbeta and 13 Jbeta primers that the PCR ran. Generated by immunoSEQ multiplex PCR, the TCRdb table keeps only in-frame clones and is missing some. The repertoire holds around 210,000 clones, with about 88% as singletons. Each donor was nominally healthy when sampled (though unrecorded immune exposures were likely). Findings of the study overall: Likely technical artifact: a cluster of highly shared sequence variants.

The receptor was derived from a girl aged 2 to 9 in good health and CMV-seronegative. The chain recombines TRBV23-1 with TRBJ1-2; D not certain. TRBV23-1 is placed among ORFs of uncertain function. Sequenced sample: PBMCs. CDR3 DNA: TGCGCCAGCAGTCTTCCGGGGTACGGCTACACCTTC. It codes for CASSLPGYGYTF.